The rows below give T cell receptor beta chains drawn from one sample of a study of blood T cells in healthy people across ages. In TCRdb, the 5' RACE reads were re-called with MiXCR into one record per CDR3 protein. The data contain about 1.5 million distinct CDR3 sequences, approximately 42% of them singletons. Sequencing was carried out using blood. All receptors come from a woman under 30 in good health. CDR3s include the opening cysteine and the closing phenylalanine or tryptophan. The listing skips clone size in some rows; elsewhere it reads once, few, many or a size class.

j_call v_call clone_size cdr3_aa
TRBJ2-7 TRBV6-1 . CASRVGQGAAYEQYF
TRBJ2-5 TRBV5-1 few CASSPSPGETQYF
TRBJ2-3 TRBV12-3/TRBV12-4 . CASSLQGQGSQYF
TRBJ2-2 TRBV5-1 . CASKVQANTGELFF
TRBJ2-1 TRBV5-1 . CASSLGGAGLGNEQFF
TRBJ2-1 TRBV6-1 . CASIVENHNEQFF
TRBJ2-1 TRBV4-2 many CASSQDKSGTPRDEQFF
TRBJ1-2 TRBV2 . CASVTDSLVNGYTF
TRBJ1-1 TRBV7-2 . CAGSATRGAIEAFF
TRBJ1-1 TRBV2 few CASRRNPSEAFF
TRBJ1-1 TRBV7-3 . CASSLLPENTEAFF
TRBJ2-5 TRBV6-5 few CASSPTWVQETQYF
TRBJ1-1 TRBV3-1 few CASSQEGGWPDTEAFF
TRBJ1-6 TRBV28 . CAGNQAGTDNSPLHF
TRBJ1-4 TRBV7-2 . CASSLALERATNEKLFF
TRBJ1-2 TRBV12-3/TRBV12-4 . CASRVTGECGYTF
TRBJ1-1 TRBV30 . CAWSWGGETEAFF
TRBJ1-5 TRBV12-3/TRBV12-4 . CASRTGGVNQPQHF
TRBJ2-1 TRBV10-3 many CAIAGSGSINEQFF
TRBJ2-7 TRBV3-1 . CASSQEGFLRQVSWYYEQYF
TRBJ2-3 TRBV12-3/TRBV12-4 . CASTPCLAGYTDTQYF
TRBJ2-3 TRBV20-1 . CSATGTSGGSGTDTQYF
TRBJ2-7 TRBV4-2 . CAGSQDGGDYEQYF
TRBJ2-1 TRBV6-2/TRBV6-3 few CASSAWGAGDSYNEQFF
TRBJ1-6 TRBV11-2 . CASRFSGDSPLHF
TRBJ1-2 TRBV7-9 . CASSPADRVRYTF
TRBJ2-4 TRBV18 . CASSKEDIQYF
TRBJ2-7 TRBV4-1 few CASSHNLVGDYEQYF
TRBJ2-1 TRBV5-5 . CASSLVASGSRQFF
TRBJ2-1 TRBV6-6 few CASSPSGRGSEQFF
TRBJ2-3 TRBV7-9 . CASSPTGTPLSTQYF
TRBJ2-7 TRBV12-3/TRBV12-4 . CASGRGLAGDLPMYEQYF
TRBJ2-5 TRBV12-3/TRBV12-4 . CASSPGTYNNEQYF
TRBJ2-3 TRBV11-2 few CASSLDAGHTQYF
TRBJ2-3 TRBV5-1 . CASSLGPYEGADTQYF
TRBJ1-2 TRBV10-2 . CASSEGLRTGMGYGYTF
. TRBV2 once CASSEGGALQPQYF
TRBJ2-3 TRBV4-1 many CASSQATGGTDTQYF
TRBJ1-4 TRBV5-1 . CASKGGDFNEKLFF
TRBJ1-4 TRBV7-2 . CASSFQGVNEKLFF
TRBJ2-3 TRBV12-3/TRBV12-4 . CASSRGTTPDTQYF
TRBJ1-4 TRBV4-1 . CASTPTGSVKLFF
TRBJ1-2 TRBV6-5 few CASSYRVVPWDGYTF
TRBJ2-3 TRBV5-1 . CASTTTSSDTQYF
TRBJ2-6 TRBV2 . CASSGQVSGANVLTF